The clone carrying this TCR beta chain was counted ten times or more. These data come from a study of T-cell memory formation after mild COVID-19. The CDR3 runs 14 residues. Trimming left V 6 bases short and J 2 bases short, with 12 bases between. Germline assignment: CDR1 SGHTA and CDR2 FQGNSA. TCRdb redid the calling of the 5' RACE reads with MiXCR, one entry per CDR3 protein. The sample records about 430,000 distinct CDR3 sequences, roughly 18% being singletons. The source is a man between 18 and 29 years old who had mild COVID-19 (a few samples of this study predate the infection). Cell type and time point are not known. The chain carries TRBV7-2 and TRBJ2-3; D remains unclear. Sequencing was performed on PBMCs or a T cell subset sorted from them (not recorded which). The CDR3 sequence: CASSPISLTDTQYF. Written as DNA, the CDR3 is TGTGCCAGCAGTCCCATATCTCTCACAGATACGCAGTATTTT.